This T cell receptor (beta chain) was retrieved from a study of control samples from healthy donors and cancer patients. Measured with immunoSEQ multiplex PCR; TCRdb has only the in-frame clones, and not every one. The sample contains 190,000 or so clones, over 85% of which appear only once. In germline, CDR1 is SGHRS, CDR2 YFSETQ. V was clipped by 0 bases and J by 0 bases, with 7 bases between them. This CDR3 has 14 amino acids. The rearrangement links TRBV5-1 to TRBJ2-7, with D hard to call. The sequenced sample consisted of blood. The TCR originated in a man aged 18-30 years in good health. CDR3 amino acids: CASSLEASSYEQYF. The CDR3 DNA reads as TGCGCCAGCAGCTTGGAGGCCAGCTCCTACGAGCAGTACTTC.